This passage covers 19 T cell receptor beta chains from one sample sequenced in a study of blood T cell repertoires in COVID-19. Sequenced by immunoSEQ multiplex PCR; TCRdb stores in-frame clones only, minus some. The sample lists about 150,000 clones, 80% occurring once. Material: peripheral blood. Source of these receptors: a man aged 55 to 70 with acute or convalescent COVID-19.

This clone was picked up one time. V usage is TRBV7-2 and J usage is TRBJ2-2; D call uncertain. This CDR3 has 13 residues. Trimming removed 5 bases from V and 1 base from J, with 5 bases in between. Germline V CDR1 and CDR2: SGHTA, FQGNSA. CDR3 coding DNA: TGTGCCAGCAGCGCCGGGAACACCGGGGAGCTGTTTTTT. Translating gives CASSAGNTGELFF.

The rearrangement joins TRBV30 to TRBJ1-4; possibly TRBD1 for D (6 bases). CDR1 is GTSNPN, CDR2 SVGIG, per germline (reference sequence). This CDR3 region has 13 residues. The germline V and J ends were trimmed by 3 bases and 8 bases, with 13 bases remaining between them. The DNA of the CDR3 is TGTGCCTGGAGAGGGGGGGTTGGGGAAAAACTGTTTTTT. Translation gives CAWRGGVGEKLFF.

The V and J genes are TRBV19 and TRBJ1-5, with 8 bases that match TRBD1. This CDR3 has 18 amino acids. With 2 bases clipped from V and 2 bases from J, the junction kept 11 bases outside the gene matches. Germline V gene data show CDR1 as LNHDA and CDR2 as SQIVND (reference sequence). The CDR3 sequence: CASSIIQGTTGGNQPQHF. The CDR3 coding sequence is TGTGCCAGTAGTATAATACAGGGGACGACAGGGGGCAATCAGCCCCAGCATTTT.

This chain joins TRBV5-1 and TRBJ2-3; D is ambiguous. V lost 3 bases and J lost 5, with 7 bases in between. CDR3 size: 12 residues. The germline gives CDR1 SGHRS, CDR2 YFSETQ. The CDR3 DNA sequence: TGCGCCAGCAGCTCCGGTGGAGATACGCAGTATTTT. This sequence encodes CASSSGGDTQYF.

CDR3 DNA: TGCGCCAGCAGCTGGAACAGGATCCTGGGTGAAAAACTGTTTTTT. Residues: CASSWNRILGEKLFF. This sequence joins TRBV4-1 and TRBJ1-4, with D possibly being TRBD1 (5 bases). With 5 bases removed from V and 7 bases from J, the gap between germline ends came to 17 bases. This CDR3 has 15 residues. Per germline, CDR1 MGHRA and CDR2 YSYEKL.

The chain joins TRBV6-6 to TRBJ1-3; D is possibly TRBD1 (6 bases). This CDR3 region has 13 residues. Trimming removed 4 bases from V and 4 bases from J, with 8 bases in between. CDR1 and CDR2 from the germline V gene are MNHNY and SVGAGI (reference sequence). The CDR3 DNA sequence: TGTGCCAGCAGTTCAGGGGTAGGAAACACCATATATTTT. It translates to CASSSGVGNTIYF.

With respect to this clone: The identical CDR3 is also encoded by other nucleotide sequences in the sample. The rearrangement uses TRBV28 and TRBJ1-5, with D tentatively TRBD1 (6 bases). Germline CDR1 reads MDHEN; CDR2 reads SYDVKM. There are 14 residues in the CDR3. V lost 6 bases and J lost 2, with 11 bases in between. The CDR3 sequence: CASSRGGGNQPQHF. The DNA for the CDR3 is TGTGCCAGCAGCCGAGGGGGGGGCAATCAGCCCCAGCATTTT.

The chain couples TRBV7-2 to TRBJ2-6, with a possible D match to TRBD2 (6 bases). V lost 2 bases to trimming and J lost 2 bases, with 13 bases between them. This CDR3 contains 17 residues. Germline V gene lookup returns CDR1 SGHTA and CDR2 FQGNSA. CDR3 sequence (DNA): TGTGCCAGCAGCTTAACGGCCGGGAGAGCTGGGGCCAACGTCCTGACTTTC. Protein sequence: CASSLTAGRAGANVLTF.

V gene TRBV4-2 combines with J gene TRBJ2-1, with D possibly being TRBD2 (6 bases). Between the trimmed V and J ends, which lost 3 bases and 4 bases, there was a span of 13 bases. From germline, CDR1 is LGHNA and CDR2 YNFKEQ. The length of the CDR3 is 15 residues. The DNA of the CDR3 is TGTGCCAGCAGCCAGGCGGCGGGGACGTACAATGAGCAGTTCTTC. This translates into CASSQAAGTYNEQFF.

The chain couples TRBV11-2 to TRBJ1-6; D uncertain. In germline, CDR1 is SGHAT, CDR2 FQNNGV. With 4 bases removed from V and 7 bases from J, the gap between germline ends came to 8 bases. There are 13 residues in the CDR3. CDR3 in amino acids: CASSSSGNSPLHF. CDR3 coding DNA: TGTGCCAGCAGCTCTAGTGGGAATTCACCCCTCCACTTT.

In this sample, this clone turned up a few times. This chain joins TRBV2 and TRBJ1-5; TRBD1 aligns across 7 bases. CDR1 is SNHLY, CDR2 FYNNEI, per germline. The trim removed 8 bases at V and 4 bases at J, leaving 11 bases unmatched. The CDR3 is made up of 15 amino acids. The CDR3 loop reads CASHPTGKANQPQHF. The CDR3 DNA reads as TGTGCCAGCCATCCGACAGGGAAGGCAAATCAGCCCCAGCATTTT.

The genes are TRBV12-2 and TRBJ2-7; TRBD2 was called by the table and not checked on the DNA. TRBV12-2 is a pseudogene. The CDR3 runs 11 residues. The CDR3 reads CASRPIYEQYF. Here the CDR3 DNA reads TGTGCAAGTCGCCCTATTTACGAGCAGTACTTC.

The J gene is TRBJ1-3, the V gene TRBV5-1; no definite D call. The CDR3 extends over 16 amino acids. V lost 4 bases and J lost 4, with 18 bases in between. Germline assignment: CDR1 SGHRS and CDR2 YFSETQ. This CDR3 is CASSLATGQFGNTIYF. The CDR3 DNA follows: TGCGCCAGCAGCCTGGCGACTGGTCAGTTCGGAAACACCATATATTTT. Supplemented by reference TRBV5-1 and TRBJ1-3, the full variable domain reads KAGVTQTPRYLIKTRGQQVTLSCSPISGHRSVSWYQQTPGQGLQFLFEYFSETQRNKGNFPGRFSGRQFSNSRSEMNVSTLELGDSALYLCASSLATGQFGNTIYFGEGSWLTVV.

The chain uses TRBV2 and TRBJ2-3; D gene unclear. CDR3 length: 16 residues. V gave up 4 bases and J gave up 2 bases, with 16 bases separating them. Germline loops: CDR1 SNHLY, CDR2 FYNNEI. CDR3 nucleotides: TGTGCCAGCAGTGGTGAGGCGAGACCATTCACAGATACGCAGTATTTT. Translated, it gives CASSGEARPFTDTQYF.

This clone was recorded once. The chain combines TRBV5-1 with TRBJ1-3, with D possibly matching TRBD1 (5 bases). There are 16 residues in the CDR3. Germline loops: CDR1 SGHRS, CDR2 YFSETQ. V gave up 5 bases and J gave up 1 base, with 16 bases separating them. The CDR3 here is CASRSDARASGNTIYF. In DNA, the CDR3 is TGCGCCAGCAGGTCCGACGCCAGGGCGTCTGGAAACACCATATATTTT.

The chain carries TRBV28 and TRBJ1-5, with D possibly matching TRBD1 (6 bases). Trimming took 3 bases from V and 2 from J, leaving 11 bases between them. The CDR3 totals 15 residues. Germline assignment: CDR1 MDHEN and CDR2 SYDVKM. CDR3 sequence: CASSFIAGGNQPQHF. The CDR3 DNA sequence: TGTGCCAGCAGTTTCATTGCAGGGGGCAATCAGCCCCAGCATTTT.

The CDR3 protein is CASSLSGTGTYEQYF. The CDR3 DNA reads TGTGCCAGCAGCTTATCGGGGACAGGGACCTACGAGCAGTACTTC. The rearrangement uses TRBV7-2 and TRBJ2-7; 9 nucleotides line up with TRBD1. The CDR3 is 15 residues long. Germline CDR1 and CDR2: SGHTA and FQGNSA. V lost 2 bases, J lost 2 bases, and 4 bases stayed unmatched.

The chain carries TRBV5-1 and TRBJ2-1; 7 bases line up with TRBD2. J lost 6 bases, V lost 0 bases, and 9 bases had no gene match. The V gene's germline CDR1 is SGHRS and CDR2 YFSETQ. This CDR3 has 16 amino acids. The CDR3 region has the DNA TGCGCCAGCAGCTTGGAAGAGGGAGGGCGGCGCAATGAGCAGTTCTTC. It yields the protein CASSLEEGGRRNEQFF. Full variable domain (outside the CDR3, taken from reference TRBV5-1 and TRBJ2-1): KAGVTQTPRYLIKTRGQQVTLSCSPISGHRSVSWYQQTPGQGLQFLFEYFSETQRNKGNFPGRFSGRQFSNSRSEMNVSTLELGDSALYLCASSLEEGGRRNEQFFGPGTRLTVL.

The chain combines TRBV30 with TRBJ2-1; D gene uncertain. The V gene lost 3 bases and the J gene lost 2 bases, with 11 bases spanning the gap. The CDR3 contains 14 residues. Germline CDR1 and CDR2: GTSNPN and SVGIG (reference sequence). The CDR3 nucleotides are TGTGCCTGGAGGAGCCCTGTCACCTACAATGAGCAGTTCTTC. It codes for CAWRSPVTYNEQFF.